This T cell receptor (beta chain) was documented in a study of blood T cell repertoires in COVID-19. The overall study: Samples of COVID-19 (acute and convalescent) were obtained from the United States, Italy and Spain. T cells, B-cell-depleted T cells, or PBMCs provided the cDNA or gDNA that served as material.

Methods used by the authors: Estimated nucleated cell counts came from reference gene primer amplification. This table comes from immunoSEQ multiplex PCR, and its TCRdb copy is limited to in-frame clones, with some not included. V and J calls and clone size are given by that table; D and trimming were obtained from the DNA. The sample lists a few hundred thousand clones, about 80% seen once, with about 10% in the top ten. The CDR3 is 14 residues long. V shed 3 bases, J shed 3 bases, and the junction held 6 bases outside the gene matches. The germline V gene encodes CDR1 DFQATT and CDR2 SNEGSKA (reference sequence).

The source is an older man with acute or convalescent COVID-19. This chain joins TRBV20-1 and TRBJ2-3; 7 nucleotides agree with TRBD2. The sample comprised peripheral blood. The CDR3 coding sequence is TGCAGTGCTAGTCGGGGGGAGGGAACAGATACGCAGTATTTT. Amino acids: CSASRGEGTDTQYF.